These 25 T cell receptor beta chains were sequenced from one sample in a study of blood T cells in healthy people across ages. Alongside a J-beta primer mix, a sample-barcoded 5' primer served in a second PCR lasting about 6 to 11 cycles. TCRdb fed the 5' RACE reads into MiXCR, producing one record per CDR3 protein. There are approximately 690,000 distinct CDR3 sequences in the sample; around 41% occur only once, and approximately 29% lies in the top ten. Sequencing was done on a sample of blood. Receptor source: an elderly man in good health.

This clonotype was observed a handful of times. V usage is TRBV5-1 and J usage is TRBJ2-5; TRBD2 agrees at 9 bases. Germline assignment: CDR1 SGHRS and CDR2 YFSETQ. This CDR3 is built from 13 residues. Unmatched junction bases numbered 4, after V lost 5 bases and J lost 5 bases. CDR3 protein: CASRIAGEETQYF. DNA for the CDR3: TGCGCCAGCAGGATAGCGGGGGAGGAGACCCAGTACTTC. Supplemented by reference TRBV5-1 and TRBJ2-5, the full variable domain reads KAGVTQTPRYLIKTRGQQVTLSCSPISGHRSVSWYQQTPGQGLQFLFEYFSETQRNKGNFPGRFSGRQFSNSRSEMNVSTLELGDSALYLCASRIAGEETQYFGPGTRLLVL.

The chain joins TRBV6-2 or TRBV6-3 to TRBJ1-5; D unclear. From germline, CDR1 is MNHEY and CDR2 SVGEGT. The CDR3 runs 14 residues. V was shortened by 2 bases and J by 5 bases, with 10 bases between the two germline ends. The CDR3 nucleotides read TGTGCCAGCAGTTACACCATGATCGATCAGCCCCAGCATTTT. Translation gives CASSYTMIDQPQHF.

This chain connects TRBV27 to TRBJ2-1; D is unclear. The CDR3 loop spans 13 amino acids. The V gene's germline CDR1 is MNHEY and CDR2 SMNVEV (reference sequence). Deletions cut 5 bases from V and 7 bases from J, with 12 bases between. CDR3 nucleotide sequence: TGTGCCAGCAGTCCCGACCTAAAGAATGAGCAGTTCTTC. Translated: CASSPDLKNEQFF.

The chain recombines TRBV6-5 with TRBJ1-4; D is ambiguous. Germline CDR1 MNHEY, CDR2 SVGAGI. This CDR3 has 16 residues. The V end lost 6 bases, the J end lost 0 bases, and 14 bases lay between the germline ends. CDR3 DNA: TGTGCCAGCAGGAGGACGGCCCAATCAACTAATGAAAAACTGTTTTTT. This encodes CASRRTAQSTNEKLFF.

Concerning this clonotype itself: A read error is possible here, since a much larger clone lies one base away. CDR3: CGASASSYNEQFF. The CDR3 DNA reads as TGCGGTGCCAGCGCAAGCTCCTACAATGAGCAGTTCTTC. This chain joins TRBV20-1 and TRBJ2-1; D is undetermined. Germline CDR1 and CDR2: DFQATT and SNEGSKA (reference sequence). The CDR3 has 13 residues.

This sequence joins TRBV28 and TRBJ2-1; perhaps D is TRBD1 or TRBD2 (5 bases each). Germline CDR1 and CDR2: MDHEN and SYDVKM. The CDR3 sequence is 14 residues long. Trimming removed 11 bases from V and 2 bases from J, with 16 bases in between. The CDR3 region is CAATGTVPYNEQFF. The CDR3 DNA reads as TGTGCCGCCACCGGGACGGTGCCCTACAATGAGCAGTTCTTC.

This clonotype occurred a few times. The V and J genes are TRBV24-1 and TRBJ2-3, with 16 bases matching TRBD2. The CDR3 loop spans 21 amino acids. V trimming: 5 bases; J trimming: 3 bases; junction bases outside the gene matches: 16. Germline assignment: CDR1 KGHDR and CDR2 SFDVKD. In DNA, the CDR3 is TGTGCCACCAGTGCCATACAGGGGACTAGCGGGAGGGAGGTGTCTACAGATACGCAGTATTTT. This translates into CATSAIQGTSGREVSTDTQYF.

This clonotype was picked up a small number of times. The gene calls are TRBV20-1 and TRBJ2-5; the match to TRBD1 covers 8 bases. Germline CDR1 is DFQATT and CDR2 is SNEGSKA (reference sequence). This CDR3 comprises 15 residues. V lost 6 bases, J lost 2 bases, and 11 bases stayed unmatched. The CDR3 region has the DNA TGCAGTGCAGCGATCGGACAGGGAATACAAGAGACCCAGTACTTC. Its translation is CSAAIGQGIQETQYF.

The CDR3 sequence: CASRGQGGGKEFF. The CDR3 nucleotides read TGTGCCAGCAGGGGACAGGGAGGGGGTAAGGAGTTCTTC. The rearrangement links TRBV12-3 or TRBV12-4 to TRBJ2-1, with 9 positions matching TRBD1. The CDR3 length is 13 residues. The V gene end was trimmed by 6 bases and the J gene end by 14 bases; junction bases not matched to a gene: 11.

With respect to this clonotype: One junction end disagrees with the germline gene, perhaps due to a read error. The genes are TRBV4-1 and TRBJ2-1; 7 positions match TRBD2. The CDR3 sequence is 16 residues long. From germline, CDR1 is MGHRA and CDR2 YSYEKL. The CDR3 here is CAGSQGAGTYRNEQFF. The CDR3 DNA reads as TGCGCCGGCAGCCAAGGAGCGGGGACCTACCGTAATGAGCAGTTCTTC.

The chain links TRBV20-1 to TRBJ2-5; a weak D match, TRBD1 (5 bases). The CDR3 is 13 residues long. The V and J ends lost 1 base and 4 bases respectively, with 10 bases between them. From germline, CDR1 is DFQATT and CDR2 SNEGSKA (reference sequence). The CDR3 is CSARVAGPETQYF. DNA of the CDR3: TGCAGTGCTAGAGTGGCAGGGCCAGAGACCCAGTACTTC.

This clonotype occurred a few times. V usage is TRBV6-5 and J usage is TRBJ2-7; 11 nucleotides match TRBD1. This CDR3 comprises 15 residues. Trimming took 6 bases from V and 6 from J; bases not matched to a gene: 10. Germline CDR1 MNHEY, CDR2 SVGAGI. The CDR3 region is CASRSRGQGVTEQYF. Written as DNA, the CDR3 is TGTGCCAGCAGGTCTCGGGGACAGGGGGTGACCGAGCAGTACTTC.

This clonotype was counted a few times. The V and J genes are TRBV6-6 and TRBJ1-5; TRBD1 agrees at 9 bases. The CDR3 runs to 14 residues. V dropped 5 bases and J dropped 6; count of bases not matched to a gene: 5. Germline V lookup: CDR1 MNHNY, CDR2 SVGAGI (reference sequence). The CDR3 nucleotides read TGTGCCAGCAGTCAACAGGGGGCAATTCAGCCCCAGCATTTT. Translation: CASSQQGAIQPQHF.

This clonotype has more than one count but fewer than ten. V usage is TRBV29-1 and J usage is TRBJ2-5, with 10 nucleotides matching TRBD1. Germline V gene sequence: CDR1 SQVTM, CDR2 ANQGSEA. After removal of 5 bases from V and 4 bases from J, the junction contained 1 base not matched to a gene. The CDR3 contains 12 residues. The CDR3 DNA sequence: TGCAGCGTTTGGACAGGGGGAGAGACCCAGTACTTC. Translated, it gives CSVWTGGETQYF.

The chain uses TRBV20-1 and TRBJ2-5, with 12 bases that match TRBD2. The CDR3 extends over 18 amino acids. CDR1 and CDR2 from the germline V gene are DFQATT and SNEGSKA (reference sequence). The J segment lost 0 bases and the V segment lost 0 bases, leaving 8 bases of the junction unmatched. This CDR3 reads CSARDLLAGGPDQETQYF. CDR3 DNA sequence: TGCAGTGCTAGAGATCTCCTAGCGGGGGGGCCAGACCAAGAGACCCAGTACTTC.

The V call is TRBV7-9, the J call TRBJ2-3, with 13 bases identical to TRBD2. The trim removed 5 bases at V and 3 bases at J, leaving 5 bases unmatched. This CDR3 contains 16 residues. Germline-derived CDR1 and CDR2 are SEHNR and FQNEAQ (reference sequence). The CDR3 coding sequence is TGTGCCAGCAGCACCCGGACTAGCGGGAGAACAGATACGCAGTATTTT. Its translation: CASSTRTSGRTDTQYF.

This clonotype has at least ten counts. J is TRBJ2-1 and V is TRBV29-1; a weak D match, TRBD2 (7 bases). Trimming stripped 3 bases from V and 10 bases from J, with 16 bases between. Germline CDR1 is SQVTM and CDR2 is ANQGSEA. The CDR3 is made up of 13 amino acids. CDR3 DNA: TGCAGCGTTGACAGGGGAGGGACGGTAGAGCAGTTCTTC. It translates to CSVDRGGTVEQFF.

The chain combines TRBV20-1 with TRBJ2-5; D remains unclear. The V gene lost 6 bases and the J gene lost 1 base, with 12 bases spanning the gap. Germline values: CDR1 DFQATT, CDR2 SNEGSKA (reference sequence). The CDR3 covers 13 residues. The CDR3 bases are TGCAGTGCAGGACCCGGGTCCCAAGAGACCCAGTACTTC. It codes for CSAGPGSQETQYF.

This clonotype was counted many times. The chain employs TRBV5-1 and TRBJ2-6; D remains ambiguous. From germline, CDR1 is SGHRS and CDR2 YFSETQ. V lost 0 bases, J lost 4 bases, and 8 bases lay in between. This CDR3 comprises 15 residues. The CDR3 sequence: CASSLALLGANVLTF. CDR3 DNA: TGCGCCAGCAGCTTGGCTCTTCTGGGGGCCAACGTCCTGACTTTC.

This clonotype was seen a few times. The J gene is TRBJ2-4, the V gene TRBV4-3, with a tentative D call TRBD2 (5 bases). The CDR3 has 15 amino acids. CDR1 is LGHNA and CDR2 is YSLEER in the germline V gene. V lost 0 bases and J lost 8, with 14 bases in between. Here the CDR3 reads CASSQDLLGSDIQYF. The CDR3 bases are TGCGCCAGCAGCCAAGATCTGTTAGGGAGTGACATTCAGTACTTC.

This clonotype was detected only a few times. The chain employs TRBV5-1 and TRBJ2-3; 12 bases match TRBD1. Losses at the gene ends were 6 bases for V and 4 bases for J; bases not matched to a gene: 9. CDR3 size: 16 residues. Germline CDR1 and CDR2: SGHRS and YFSETQ. CDR3 coding DNA: TGCGCCAGCAAAATACCGGGACAGGGGGCGGCAGATACGCAGTATTTT. Translating it yields CASKIPGQGAADTQYF.

The sample holds a few counts of this clonotype. The chain links TRBV27 to TRBJ2-3; TRBD2 agrees at 9 bases. V was pared by 2 bases and J by 6 bases, with 3 bases of the junction left unmatched. This CDR3 has 14 residues. The germline V gene encodes CDR1 MNHEY and CDR2 SMNVEV (reference sequence). The chain's CDR3 is CASSLRSGRDTQYF. The CDR3 bases are TGTGCCAGCAGTTTACGGAGCGGGAGGGATACGCAGTATTTT.

This clonotype has a handful of counts. The gene calls are TRBV4-3 and TRBJ2-3; perhaps TRBD2 as D (6 bases). The CDR3 consists of 16 residues. V lost 0 bases and J lost 2, with 12 bases in between. The germline V gene has CDR1 LGHNA and CDR2 YSLEER. CDR3 DNA: TGCGCCAGCAGCCAAGATGGAGGGAGGACCACAGATACGCAGTATTTT. This gives the protein CASSQDGGRTTDTQYF.

This clonotype has a handful of counts. V and J are TRBV4-1 and TRBJ2-4, with 9 bases identical to TRBD1. The germline V gene has CDR1 MGHRA and CDR2 YSYEKL. V trimming: 0 bases; J trimming: 13 bases; junction bases outside the gene matches: 16. This CDR3 is 17 amino acids long. The CDR3 loop reads CASSQDGSGTGIFTQYF. In nucleotides, the CDR3 is TGCGCCAGCAGCCAAGATGGGAGCGGGACAGGGATTTTTACCCAGTACTTC.

The J gene is TRBJ2-7, the V gene TRBV6-2 or TRBV6-3; the match to TRBD2 covers 9 bases. Germline V CDR1 and CDR2: MNHEY, SVGEGT. V was clipped by 6 bases and J by 4 bases; unmatched bases: 7. The CDR3 runs to 14 residues. CDR3 bases: TGTGCCAGCAGGGCGGGACTAGCTCGTTACGAGCAGTACTTC. Translating it yields CASRAGLARYEQYF.